This is a list of T cell receptor beta chains from one sample in a study of technical replicates of blood from a handful of donors. Repertoires were generated with immunoSEQ multiplex PCR, while TCRdb's copy carries only in-frame clones and drops some. The table has some 15,000 clones, over 75% seen once. The sample comprised PBMCs. Receptor source: a human donor in good health. Some clones in this sample may be carry-over from other donors' samples. Both conserved end residues are part of each CDR3. The D gene is left open where the match is weak. The size entry is marked missing in some rows and otherwise reads once, few, many or a size class.

-	-	TRBV5-4	TRBJ2-5	11	TGTGCCAGCAGACCTAAAGAGACCCAGTACTTC	CASRPKETQYF
-	-	TRBV15	TRBJ2-7	15	TGTGCCACCAGCAGAGATTTGGAGGGACCTATCGAGCAGTACTTC	CATSRDLEGPIEQYF
-	few	TRBV7-2	TRBJ1-1	13	TGTGCCAGCAGCCGGGATGCGAACACTGAAGCTTTCTTT	CASSRDANTEAFF
-	-	TRBV4-1	TRBJ2-2	19	TGCGCCAGCAGCCAAAGAAATCGGAGTTTGGGGGCGCGAACCGGGGAGCTGTTTTTT	CASSQRNRSLGARTGELFF
TRBD2	-	TRBV4-2	TRBJ2-1	17	TGTGCCAGCAGCCAGGCAACCGGGACTAGCGGTTTCAATGAGCAGTTCTTC	CASSQATGTSGFNEQFF
TRBD1	-	TRBV5-1	TRBJ1-1	16	TGCGCCAGCAGCTTGATGACAGGGGGAGGTACCACTGAAGCTTTCTTT	CASSLMTGGGTTEAFF
-	-	TRBV15	TRBJ1-1	14	TGTGCCACCAGCAGCCAGCTCGAGGCGGCTGAAGCTTTCTTT	CATSSQLEAAEAFF
TRBD2	-	TRBV10-3	TRBJ2-3	13	TGTGCCACCCTAGCGGGAGCGACAGATACGCAGTATTTT	CATLAGATDTQYF
TRBD1	-	TRBV4-2	TRBJ1-2	13	TGTGCCAGCAGCCACAACAGGGGTGGTGGCTACACCTTC	CASSHNRGGGYTF
-	-	TRBV4-1	TRBJ2-3	16	TGCGCCAGCAGCCAAATTCAACTAGCCGACACAGATACGCAGTATTTT	CASSQIQLADTDTQYF
TRBD1	-	TRBV6-5	TRBJ1-1	15	TGTGCCAGCAGCACTCAAGGGGGCGGGGTCACTGAAGCTTTCTTT	CASSTQGGGVTEAFF
-	-	TRBV6-1	TRBJ2-2	12	TGTGCCAGCAGCTTCTACACCGGGGAGCTGTTTTTT	CASSFYTGELFF
-	-	TRBV10-1	TRBJ2-7	15	TGCGCCAGCAGTGAGTCCGGGCAGGGTACCTACGAGCAGTACTTC	CASSESGQGTYEQYF
TRBD1	-	TRBV29-1	TRBJ1-1	12	TGCAGCGTCAGGGGGCTCGGCACTGAAGCTTTCTTT	CSVRGLGTEAFF
TRBD2	-	TRBV6-5	TRBJ2-7	15	TGTGCCAGCAGCTCGACTAGCGGACCCTCCTACGAGCAGTACTTC	CASSSTSGPSYEQYF
TRBD2	-	TRBV15	TRBJ2-7	14	TGTGCCACCAGCAGAACCGGGACTATCTACGAGCAGTACTTC	CATSRTGTIYEQYF
-	-	TRBV19	TRBJ1-4	14	TGTGCCAGTAGTTGGGGCGCAACTAATGAAAAACTGTTTTTT	CASSWGATNEKLFF
-	-	TRBV18	TRBJ2-1	15	TGTGCCAGCGACGAGGCCTTTAGCTCCTACAATGAGCAGTTCTTC	CASDEAFSSYNEQFF
TRBD2	-	TRBV6-5	TRBJ2-7	15	TGTGCCAGCAGTGGACTAGCGGGAGCATCGTACGAGCAGTACTTC	CASSGLAGASYEQYF
-	-	TRBV7-3	TRBJ2-2	12	TGTGCCAGCAGAACAGGCACCGGGGAGCTGTTTTTT	CASRTGTGELFF
TRBD2	-	TRBV9	TRBJ2-6	18	TGTGCCAGCAGCGGCGCACTAGCGGGTAGCTCTGGGGCCAACGTCCTGACTTTC	CASSGALAGSSGANVLTF